The 32 T cell receptor beta chains listed next were all sequenced from one sample in a study of blood T cells in healthy people across ages (dated by TCRdb to between 2015 and 2016). Library preparation was by 5' RACE. Sequencing was performed on an Illumina HiSeq 2500. A second PCR of roughly 7 to 11 cycles was run with a J-beta primer mix and a sample-barcoded 5' primer. TCRdb passed the public sequencing reads through fastp at Q25 and MiXCR, retaining productive beta sequences. Rows are unified per CDR3 protein, each entry keeping the most common DNA and genes. Here the sample has hundreds of thousands of distinct CDR3 sequences; around 41% occur a single time. About 30% of the sample is taken by the ten largest. Sequencing was carried out using blood. The receptor set was obtained from an elderly man in good health.

The V gene is TRBV2, the J gene TRBJ2-7; TRBD1 aligns across 9 bases. J lost 4 bases, V lost 8 bases, and 6 bases had no gene match. This CDR3 is built from 13 residues. Germline V CDR1 and CDR2: SNHLY, FYNNEI. CDR3 sequence reads: CASLDRGRYEQYF. CDR3 DNA: TGTGCCAGCTTGGACAGGGGTCGGTACGAGCAGTACTTC.

V gene TRBV7-2 combines with J gene TRBJ2-1; a weak D match, TRBD2 (5 bases). Germline V gene sequence: CDR1 SGHTA, CDR2 FQGNSA. The CDR3 extends over 17 amino acids. The V gene lost 3 bases and the J gene lost 3 bases, with 18 bases spanning the gap. CDR3 region: CASSFQAPGKSYNEQFF. DNA of the CDR3: TGTGCCAGCAGCTTTCAGGCCCCGGGGAAGAGCTACAATGAGCAGTTCTTC.

This clonotype was observed a handful of times. V usage is TRBV6-6 and J usage is TRBJ2-1; TRBD1 agrees at 7 bases. CDR1 is MNHNY and CDR2 is SVGAGI in the germline V gene (reference sequence). CDR3 length equals 16 residues. V shed 2 bases and J 2 bases; nucleotides not matched to a gene: 6. Here the CDR3 reads CASSYRTGTAYNEQFF. The CDR3 region has the DNA TGTGCCAGCAGTTACAGGACAGGAACGGCCTACAATGAGCAGTTCTTC.

This clonotype has more than one count but fewer than ten. The chain couples TRBV7-9 to TRBJ2-7, with a tentative D call TRBD2 (5 bases). Trimming left V 5 bases short and J 2 bases short, with 10 bases between. The germline CDR1 and CDR2 sequences are SEHNR and FQNEAQ (reference sequence). This CDR3 region has 13 residues. The CDR3 region has the DNA TGTGCCAGCAGCCACACTAGTGCCTACGAGCAGTACTTC. Protein product: CASSHTSAYEQYF.

CDR3 sequence (DNA): TGTGCCAGCAGTGAAGCATTCGCGGGACCTCAGGTTGGGCAGTTCTTC. Protein sequence: CASSEAFAGPQVGQFF. The chain uses TRBV6-1 and TRBJ2-1, with D perhaps matching TRBD2 (6 bases). There are 16 residues in the CDR3. V lost 0 bases and J 12 bases, leaving 21 bases between the germline ends. Germline CDR1 reads MNHNS; CDR2 reads SASEGT.

The chain recombines TRBV5-1 with TRBJ2-5; D uncertain. This CDR3 has 13 residues. The V gene lost 2 bases and the J gene lost 8 bases, with 13 bases spanning the gap. In germline, CDR1 is SGHRS, CDR2 YFSETQ. The CDR3: CASSLSNPDTQYF. Written as DNA, the CDR3 is TGCGCCAGCAGCTTAAGCAACCCAGACACCCAGTACTTC.

The J gene is TRBJ2-5, the V gene TRBV29-1, with no clear D. The CDR3 contains 12 residues. V was cut by 8 bases and J by 2 bases, with 12 bases left in between. Germline V gene lookup returns CDR1 SQVTM and CDR2 ANQGSEA. CDR3 protein: CSSRTPQETQYF. The CDR3 DNA reads as TGCAGCTCCCGGACGCCTCAAGAGACCCAGTACTTC.

The chain uses TRBV7-6 and TRBJ2-1; D could derive from TRBD1 or TRBD2 (5 bases each). Germline V lookup: CDR1 SGHVS, CDR2 FNYEAQ. This CDR3 is 15 amino acids long. V gave up 3 bases and J gave up 7 bases, with 16 bases separating them. The CDR3 is CASSLRPGRLNEQFF. CDR3 nucleotides: TGTGCCAGCAGCTTGCGTCCGGGACGGCTGAATGAGCAGTTCTTC.

A few counts support this clonotype. This chain connects TRBV10-1 to TRBJ2-7; maybe TRBD1 (6 bases). V lost 3 bases to trimming and J lost 6 bases, with 24 bases between them. The CDR3 sequence is 17 residues long. In germline, CDR1 is WNHNN, CDR2 SYGVQD (reference sequence). DNA for the CDR3: TGCGCCAGCAGTGACCCAGGGGATGCGGGCCTTCGCGGCGAGCAGTACTTC. Protein: CASSDPGDAGLRGEQYF.

This chain uses TRBV6-2 or TRBV6-3 with TRBJ2-7; D remains ambiguous. Germline assignment: CDR1 MNHEY and CDR2 SVGEGT. There are 16 residues in the CDR3. V gave up 2 bases and J gave up 7 bases, with 21 bases separating them. In DNA form, the CDR3 reads TGTGCCAGCAGTTACGCCTGGCAGGATTCCCACAATGAGCAGTACTTC. Translation: CASSYAWQDSHNEQYF.

This clonotype has only a few counts. The rearrangement joins TRBV4-3 to TRBJ1-2; D is possibly TRBD1 (5 bases). The CDR3 covers 16 residues. Trimming removed 0 bases from V and 2 bases from J, with 13 bases in between. From germline, CDR1 is LGHNA and CDR2 YSLEER. Written as DNA, the CDR3 is TGCGCCAGCAGCCAAGATTGGCAAGGGGTGAACTATGGCTACACCTTC. Its protein is CASSQDWQGVNYGYTF.

The chain combines TRBV20-1 with TRBJ1-4; TRBD1 is a possible D gene (5 bases). V lost 8 bases and J 6 bases, leaving 19 bases between the germline ends. The germline V gene encodes CDR1 DFQATT and CDR2 SNEGSKA (reference sequence). This CDR3 region has 14 residues. The CDR3 bases are TGCAGTTCGATCCCGGGGACGGCAGATGAAAAACTGTTTTTT. Its protein product is CSSIPGTADEKLFF.

The chain recombines TRBV6-5 with TRBJ2-3; 9 bases agree with TRBD2. CDR1 and CDR2 from the germline V gene are MNHEY and SVGAGI. Trimming cost V 5 bases and J 4 bases; bases outside gene matches: 4. The CDR3 consists of 14 residues. The CDR3 DNA is TGTGCCAGCAGTACACCTAGCGGGGCAGATACGCAGTATTTT. Its protein is CASSTPSGADTQYF.

The chain combines TRBV6-1 with TRBJ2-5; D not resolved. Trimming stripped 5 bases from V and 5 bases from J, with 12 bases between. The CDR3 spans 13 residues. The germline V gene encodes CDR1 MNHNS and CDR2 SASEGT. Here the CDR3 reads CASSQTPGETQYF. The CDR3 DNA reads TGTGCCAGCAGTCAAACCCCTGGGGAGACCCAGTACTTC.

Concerning this clonotype: A single base separates this from a much larger clone, so it may be a read error. This chain connects TRBV20-1 to TRBJ2-5; 7 bases are a match to TRBD1. The CDR3 is 16 residues long. Germline lookup yields CDR1 DFQATT and CDR2 SNEGSKA (reference sequence). The junction had 12 bases not matched to a gene; V was cut back by 0 bases and J by 5 bases. The CDR3 DNA is TGCAGTGCTAGAGATCGGATTACAGGGGCGCAGGAGACCCAGTACTTC. Translating gives CSARDRITGAQETQYF.

The chain couples TRBV21-1 to TRBJ2-7; the D call in the table, TRBD2, was not verified against the DNA. TRBV21-1 corresponds to a pseudogene. The CDR3 runs 15 residues. CDR3 in DNA: TGTGCCAGCCCCTCGGGAGGTCACAGAAACTACGAGCAGTACTTC. It translates to CASPSGGHRNYEQYF.

The chain is built from TRBV28 and TRBJ2-4; TRBD2 is a possible D gene (6 bases). The DNA end lines up better with TRBJ2-5; the J call may be wrong. CDR1 is MDHEN and CDR2 is SYDVKM in the germline V gene. CDR3 length equals 15 residues. This CDR3 reads CASRALAGPQETQYF. CDR3 DNA: TGTGCCAGCAGGGCTTTGGCGGGGCCCCAAGAGACCCAGTACTTC.

This clonotype was detected many times. V and J are TRBV12-5 and TRBJ2-7; D gene uncertain. Germline V gene sequence: CDR1 LGHNT, CDR2 FRNRAP. This CDR3 spans 14 amino acids. Between the trimmed V and J ends, which lost 2 bases and 0 bases, there was a span of 8 bases. DNA for the CDR3: TGTGCTAGTGGTTTGTTGCCCGACTCCTACGAGCAGTACTTC. It encodes CASGLLPDSYEQYF.

Worth noting for this clonotype: One junction end disagrees with the germline gene, perhaps due to a read error. The CDR3 is CASIRAGQSYDEQFF. DNA of the CDR3: TGTGCCAGCATCCGGGCAGGACAGAGCTACGATGAGCAGTTCTTC. This chain joins TRBV6-6 and TRBJ2-1; D possibly corresponds to TRBD1 (6 bases). The CDR3 extends over 15 amino acids. CDR1 is MNHNY and CDR2 is SVGAGI in the germline V gene (reference sequence).

This clonotype came up a few times. V usage is TRBV20-1 and J usage is TRBJ2-7, with D tentatively TRBD2 (6 bases). V lost 4 bases and J 0 bases, leaving 10 bases between the germline ends. The CDR3 is 13 amino acids. Germline V CDR1 and CDR2: DFQATT, SNEGSKA (reference sequence). The CDR3 DNA reads as TGCAGTGCTATAGGGACTGACTCCTACGAGCAGTACTTC. This translates into CSAIGTDSYEQYF.

The chain uses TRBV11-2 and TRBJ2-1; maybe TRBD2 (8 bases). The CDR3 covers 18 residues. V dropped 7 bases and J dropped 10 bases, with 32 bases sitting between them. From germline, CDR1 is SGHAT and CDR2 FQNNGV. DNA of the CDR3: TGTGCCAGCATCAGACAGGGTGGGTATAGCGGGATTGGCAGAGAGCAGTTCTTC. Translated, it gives CASIRQGGYSGIGREQFF. Full variable domain (missing parts from reference TRBV11-2 and TRBJ2-1): EAGVAQSPRYKIIEKRQSVAFWCNPISGHATLYWYQQILGQGPKLLIQFQNNGVVDDSQLPKDRFSAERLKGVDSTLKIQPAKLEDSAVYLCASIRQGGYSGIGREQFFGPGTRLTVL.

This clonotype was recorded a few times. Since a much larger clone is just one base distant, this may be a read error. V and J are TRBV7-2 and TRBJ2-1; 8 nucleotides line up with TRBD1. This CDR3 has 19 amino acids. V was pared by 1 base and J by 0 bases, with 11 bases of the junction left unmatched. Germline lookup yields CDR1 SGHTA and CDR2 FQGNSA. DNA of the CDR3: TGTGCCAGCAGCTTAGTCAACAGGGGGGTAGTAAGCTCCTACAATGAGCAGTTCTTC. This sequence encodes CASSLVNRGVVSSYNEQFF. Using reference TRBV7-2 and TRBJ2-1 for the parts outside the CDR3, the full variable domain is GAGVSQSPSNKVTEKGKDVELRCDPISGHTALYWYRQSLGQGLEFLIYFQGNSAPDKSGLPSDRFSAERTGGSVSTLTIQRTQQEDSAVYLCASSLVNRGVVSSYNEQFFGPGTRLTVL.

V usage is TRBV7-2 and J usage is TRBJ2-2, with D tentatively TRBD2 (5 bases). The CDR3 has 14 residues. V gave up 8 bases and J gave up 0 bases, with 10 bases separating them. CDR1 is SGHTA and CDR2 is FQGNSA in the germline V gene. CDR3 protein: CASQTGTNTGELFF. The CDR3 DNA reads TGTGCCAGCCAGACGGGGACGAACACCGGGGAGCTGTTTTTT.

As regards this clonotype: A much larger clone sits a single nucleotide away, making a read error possible. J is TRBJ2-7 and V is TRBV29-1, with 9 bases aligning to TRBD2. Germline CDR1 reads SQVTM; CDR2 reads ANQGSEA. The CDR3 length is 14 residues. In DNA, the CDR3 is TGCCGTTTCGCTAGCGGGAAGGGTATCTACGAGCAGTACTTC. It encodes CRFASGKGIYEQYF.

The V call is TRBV7-2, the J call TRBJ2-1, with D maybe TRBD2 (5 bases). The end of the DNA is better explained by TRBJ2-7, so the J call may be wrong. The CDR3 has 14 amino acids. Germline CDR1 and CDR2: SGHTA and FQGNSA. The chain's CDR3 is CASGLVSSYNEQYF. The CDR3 DNA is TGTGCCAGCGGACTGGTCAGCTCCTACAATGAGCAGTACTTC.

This clonotype was seen a few times. The chain uses TRBV29-1 and TRBJ2-3; TRBD2 matches 7 bases. Germline values: CDR1 SQVTM, CDR2 ANQGSEA. J lost 1 base, V lost 4 bases, and 5 bases had no gene match. This CDR3 has 14 amino acids. The CDR3 DNA is TGCAGCGTTGCATCCCGGGAGGGCACAGATACGCAGTATTTT. It is translated as CSVASREGTDTQYF.

As for this clonotype: A much larger clone lies one base from this, so it may be a read error. The J gene is TRBJ2-5, the V gene TRBV12-5; 7 bases map to TRBD1. Unmatched junction bases numbered 12, after V lost 6 bases and J lost 5 bases. The CDR3 has 15 amino acids. Germline V CDR1 and CDR2: LGHNT, FRNRAP. CDR3 nucleotides: TGTGCTAGTGGGATAGACAGGGCGGGTCTGGAGACCCAGTACTTC. It yields the protein CASGIDRAGLETQYF.

The chain carries TRBV20-1 and TRBJ2-1; 15 bases are shared with TRBD2. The CDR3 extends over 15 amino acids. Germline-derived CDR1 and CDR2 are DFQATT and SNEGSKA (reference sequence). Trimming cost V 3 bases and J 9 bases; bases outside gene matches: 6. CDR3 in amino acids: CSASRTSGRAPEQFF. CDR3 DNA sequence: TGCAGTGCTAGTAGGACTAGCGGGAGGGCCCCTGAGCAGTTCTTC.

This clonotype has just one count. The V gene is TRBV30, the J gene TRBJ1-6; 7 bases line up with TRBD1. In germline, CDR1 is GTSNPN, CDR2 SVGIG (reference sequence). Trimming removed 5 bases from V and 4 bases from J; junction bases left unmatched: 2. The CDR3 is 13 residues long. The CDR3 DNA follows: TGTGCCTGGGTGGGACAGTATAATTCACCCCTCCACTTT. The encoded protein is CAWVGQYNSPLHF.

V usage is TRBV2 and J usage is TRBJ2-5; unclear D gene. Trimming took off 7 bases at V and 3 bases at J, with 6 bases between the two ends. From germline, CDR1 is SNHLY and CDR2 FYNNEI. The CDR3 runs to 11 residues. CDR3 region: CASKLEETQYF. CDR3 bases: TGTGCCAGCAAGCTGGAAGAGACCCAGTACTTC. Supplemented by reference TRBV2 and TRBJ2-5, the full variable domain reads EPEVTQTPSHQVTQMGQEVILRCVPISNHLYFYWYRQILGQKVEFLVSFYNNEISEKSEIFDDQFSVERPDGSNFTLKIRSTKLEDSAMYFCASKLEETQYFGPGTRLLVL.

V gene TRBV6-6 combines with J gene TRBJ2-1; no reliable D call. V lost 8 bases, J lost 5 bases, and 16 bases lay in between. This CDR3 contains 14 residues. CDR1 is MNHNY, CDR2 SVGAGI, per germline (reference sequence). CDR3 bases: TGTGCCAGCCAACCTGACAAGGGTAACAATGAGCAGTTCTTC. Amino acids: CASQPDKGNNEQFF.

The rearrangement links TRBV20-1 to TRBJ2-7; D is ambiguous. Germline V gives CDR1 DFQATT, CDR2 SNEGSKA (reference sequence). The CDR3 extends over 15 amino acids. V lost 0 bases and J 0 bases, leaving 12 bases between the germline ends. CDR3 sequence (DNA): TGCAGTGCTAGAGACCCCCGCAGAAGCTCCTACGAGCAGTACTTC. Translation: CSARDPRRSSYEQYF.